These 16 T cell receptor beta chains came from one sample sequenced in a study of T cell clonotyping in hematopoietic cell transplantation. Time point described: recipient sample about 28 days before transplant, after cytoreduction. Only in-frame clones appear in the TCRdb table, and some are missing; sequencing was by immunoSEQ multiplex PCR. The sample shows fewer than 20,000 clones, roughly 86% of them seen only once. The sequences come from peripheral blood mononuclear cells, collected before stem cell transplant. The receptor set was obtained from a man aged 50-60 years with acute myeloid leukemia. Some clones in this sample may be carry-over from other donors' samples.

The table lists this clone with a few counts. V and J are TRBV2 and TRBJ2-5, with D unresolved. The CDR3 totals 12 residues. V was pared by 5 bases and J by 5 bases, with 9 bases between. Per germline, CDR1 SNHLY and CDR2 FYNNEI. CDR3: CASSPIGETQYF. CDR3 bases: TGTGCCAGCAGTCCAATCGGGGAGACCCAGTACTTC.

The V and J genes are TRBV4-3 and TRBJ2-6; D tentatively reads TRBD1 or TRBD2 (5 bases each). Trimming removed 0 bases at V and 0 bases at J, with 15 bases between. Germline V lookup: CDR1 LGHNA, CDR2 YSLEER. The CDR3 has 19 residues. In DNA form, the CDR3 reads TGCGCCAGCAGCCAAGATCCCCCAGGGACCTTCTCTGGGGCCAACGTCCTGACTTTC. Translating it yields CASSQDPPGTFSGANVLTF.

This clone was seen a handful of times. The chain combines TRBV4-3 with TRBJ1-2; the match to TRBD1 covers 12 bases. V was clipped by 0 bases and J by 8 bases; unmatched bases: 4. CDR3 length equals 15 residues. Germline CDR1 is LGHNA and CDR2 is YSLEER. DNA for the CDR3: TGCGCCAGCAGCCAAGAAGGGACAGGGGGCATAGGCTACACCTTC. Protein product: CASSQEGTGGIGYTF.

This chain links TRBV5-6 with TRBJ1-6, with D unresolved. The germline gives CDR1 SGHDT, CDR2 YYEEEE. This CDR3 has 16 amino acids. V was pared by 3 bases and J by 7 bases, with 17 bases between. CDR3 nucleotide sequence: TGTGCCAGCAGCTCGGACCGTTATGTCGGAAATTCACCCCTCCACTTT. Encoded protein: CASSSDRYVGNSPLHF.

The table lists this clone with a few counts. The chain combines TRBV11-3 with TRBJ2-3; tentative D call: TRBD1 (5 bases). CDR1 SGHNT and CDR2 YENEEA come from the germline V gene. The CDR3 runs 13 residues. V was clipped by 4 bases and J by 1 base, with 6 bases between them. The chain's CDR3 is CASSSRGTDTQYF. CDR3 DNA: TGTGCCAGCAGCTCCAGGGGCACAGATACGCAGTATTTT.

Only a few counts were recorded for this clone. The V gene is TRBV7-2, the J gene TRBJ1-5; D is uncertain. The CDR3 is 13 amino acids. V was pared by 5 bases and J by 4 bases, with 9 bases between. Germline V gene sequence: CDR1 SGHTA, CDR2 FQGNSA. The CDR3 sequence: CASSVTTNQPQHF. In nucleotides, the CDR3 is TGTGCCAGCAGCGTAACGACAAATCAGCCCCAGCATTTT.

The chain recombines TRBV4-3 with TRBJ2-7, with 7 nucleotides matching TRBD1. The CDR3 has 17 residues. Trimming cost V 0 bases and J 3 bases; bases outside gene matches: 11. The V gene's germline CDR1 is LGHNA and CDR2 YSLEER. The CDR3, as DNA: TGCGCCAGCAGCCAAGACCGGACCACCAGACAGGGCTACGAGCAGTACTTC. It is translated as CASSQDRTTRQGYEQYF.

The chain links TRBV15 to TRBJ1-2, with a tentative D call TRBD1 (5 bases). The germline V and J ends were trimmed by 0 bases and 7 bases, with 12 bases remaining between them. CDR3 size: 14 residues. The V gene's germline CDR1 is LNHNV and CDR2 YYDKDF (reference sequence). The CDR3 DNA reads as TGTGCCACCAGCAGAGAGGGGCCCGGCGGTGGCTACACCTTC. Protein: CATSREGPGGGYTF.

CDR3 DNA sequence: TGCGCCAGCAGCTTGTCACAGGGAAGCGGGGAGCTGTTTTTT. This gives the protein CASSLSQGSGELFF. The genes are TRBV5-1 and TRBJ2-2; a weak D match, TRBD1 (6 bases). The germline CDR1 and CDR2 sequences are SGHRS and YFSETQ. This CDR3 spans 14 amino acids. V lost 1 base to trimming and J lost 7 bases, with 11 bases between them.

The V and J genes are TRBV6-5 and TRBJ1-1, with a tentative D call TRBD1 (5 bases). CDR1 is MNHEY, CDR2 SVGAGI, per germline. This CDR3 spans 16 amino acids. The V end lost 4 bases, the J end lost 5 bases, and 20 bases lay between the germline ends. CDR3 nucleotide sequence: TGTGCCAGCAGTTCTGGGACCCACCCCGGGGCTACTGAAGCTTTCTTT. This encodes CASSSGTHPGATEAFF.

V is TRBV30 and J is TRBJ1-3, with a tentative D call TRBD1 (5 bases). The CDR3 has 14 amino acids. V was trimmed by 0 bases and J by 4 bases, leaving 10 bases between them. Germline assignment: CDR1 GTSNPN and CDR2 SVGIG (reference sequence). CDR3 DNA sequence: TGTGCCTGGAGTGTTGCGGGGACCGGAAACACCATATATTTT. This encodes CAWSVAGTGNTIYF. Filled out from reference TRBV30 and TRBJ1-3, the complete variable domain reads SQTIHQWPATLVQPVGSPLSLECTVEGTSNPNLYWYRQAAGRGLQLLFYSVGIGQISSEVPQNLSASRPQDRQFILSSKKLLLSDSGFYLCAWSVAGTGNTIYFGEGSWLTVV.

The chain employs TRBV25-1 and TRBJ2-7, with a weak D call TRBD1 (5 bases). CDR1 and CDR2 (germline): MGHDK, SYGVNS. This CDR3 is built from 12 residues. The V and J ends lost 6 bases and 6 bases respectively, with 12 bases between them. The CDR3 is CASSLGRGEQYF. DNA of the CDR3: TGTGCCAGCAGCCTGGGAAGGGGCGAGCAGTACTTC.

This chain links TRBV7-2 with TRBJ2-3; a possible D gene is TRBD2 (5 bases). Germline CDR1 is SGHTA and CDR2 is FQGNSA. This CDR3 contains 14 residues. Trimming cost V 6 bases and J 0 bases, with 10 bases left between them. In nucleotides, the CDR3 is TGTGCCAGCAGACCTCAGCGGAGCACAGATACGCAGTATTTT. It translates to CASRPQRSTDTQYF.

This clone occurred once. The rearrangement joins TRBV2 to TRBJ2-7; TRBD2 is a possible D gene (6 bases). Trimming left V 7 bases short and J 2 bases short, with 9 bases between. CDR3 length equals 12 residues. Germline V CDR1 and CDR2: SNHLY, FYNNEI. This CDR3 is CASMASAYEQYF. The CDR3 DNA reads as TGTGCCAGCATGGCTAGCGCCTACGAGCAGTACTTC.

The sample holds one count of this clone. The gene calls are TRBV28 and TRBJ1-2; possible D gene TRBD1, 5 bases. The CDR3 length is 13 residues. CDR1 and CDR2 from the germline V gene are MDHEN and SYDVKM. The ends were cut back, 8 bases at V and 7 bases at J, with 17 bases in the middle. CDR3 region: CASRTGGFGGYTF. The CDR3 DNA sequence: TGTGCCAGCCGTACTGGGGGGTTCGGTGGCTACACCTTC.

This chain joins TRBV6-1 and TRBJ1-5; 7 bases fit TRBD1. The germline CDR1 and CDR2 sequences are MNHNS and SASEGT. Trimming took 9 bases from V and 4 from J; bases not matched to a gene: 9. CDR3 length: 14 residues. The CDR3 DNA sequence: TGTGCCAGTGAACAGGGGAACAATAATCAGCCCCAGCATTTT. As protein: CASEQGNNNQPQHF.